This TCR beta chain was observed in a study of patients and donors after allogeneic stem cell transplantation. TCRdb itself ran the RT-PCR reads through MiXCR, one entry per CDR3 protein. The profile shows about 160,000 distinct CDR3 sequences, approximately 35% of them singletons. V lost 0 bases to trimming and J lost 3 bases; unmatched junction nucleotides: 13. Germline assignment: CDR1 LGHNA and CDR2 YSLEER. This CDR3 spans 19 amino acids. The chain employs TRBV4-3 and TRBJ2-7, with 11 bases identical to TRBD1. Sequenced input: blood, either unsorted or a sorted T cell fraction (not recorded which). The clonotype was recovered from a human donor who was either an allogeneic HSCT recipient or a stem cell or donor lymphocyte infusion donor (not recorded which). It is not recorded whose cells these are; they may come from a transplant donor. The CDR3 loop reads CASSQDWKGQGAGYYEQYF. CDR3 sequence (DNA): TGCGCCAGCAGCCAAGATTGGAAAGGACAGGGGGCCGGCTACTACGAGCAGTACTTC.